These 20 T cell receptor beta chains were all obtained from the same sample, sequenced in a study of CD8+CD57+ T cells in acquired aplastic anemia. Researchers used genomic DNA as the template to profile TCR beta VDJ and CDR3. TCRdb independently ran MiXCR on the reads; one entry per CDR3 protein. The table includes roughly 64,000 distinct CDR3 sequences, roughly 54% detected once. Sequencing was performed on sorted CD4+, CD8+, or CD8+CD57+ T cells (not recorded which) from PBMCs. These receptors all stem from a human donor in good health, serving as a control.

The genes are TRBV7-2 and TRBJ1-1; 7 positions agree with TRBD1. V gave up 6 bases and J gave up 6 bases; unmatched junction bases: 4. CDR3 length: 12 residues. CDR1 and CDR2 (germline): SGHTA, FQGNSA. The CDR3 loop is CASSYRGAEAFF. The CDR3 nucleotides read TGTGCCAGCAGTTACAGGGGCGCTGAAGCTTTCTTT. Full variable domain (outside the CDR3, taken from reference TRBV7-2 and TRBJ1-1): GAGVSQSPSNKVTEKGKDVELRCDPISGHTALYWYRQSLGQGLEFLIYFQGNSAPDKSGLPSDRFSAERTGGSVSTLTIQRTQQEDSAVYLCASSYRGAEAFFGQGTRLTVV.

In its sample, this clonotype was seen many times. V gene TRBV6-1 combines with J gene TRBJ2-3; a possible D gene is TRBD1 (5 bases). The CDR3 is 15 residues long. V lost 3 bases and J lost 1, with 11 bases in between. Germline V CDR1 and CDR2: MNHNS, SASEGT. CDR3 region: CASSERQPGTDTQYF. Here the CDR3 DNA reads TGTGCCAGCAGTGAGCGACAGCCAGGCACAGATACGCAGTATTTT.

The CDR3 sequence is CASSETGQETQYF. CDR3 DNA: TGCGCCAGCAGTGAGACAGGGCAAGAGACCCAGTACTTC. The chain joins TRBV10-2 to TRBJ2-5; D possibly corresponds to TRBD1 (6 bases). The V end was cut by 2 bases, the J end by 2 bases, with 6 bases between. The V gene's germline CDR1 is WSHSY and CDR2 SAAADI. This CDR3 contains 13 residues.

By share of the sample, this clonotype is medium-sized. The rearrangement joins TRBV15 to TRBJ1-6; no clear D. The germline CDR1 and CDR2 sequences are LNHNV and YYDKDF (reference sequence). With 3 bases removed from V and 12 bases from J, the gap between germline ends came to 9 bases. The CDR3 has 12 amino acids. The CDR3 nucleotides are TGTGCCACCAGCAGGCTTGAAGGACCCCTCCACTTT. Its protein is CATSRLEGPLHF.

This clonotype appeared a few times. The chain uses TRBV10-2 and TRBJ2-1; D is ambiguous. CDR3 length: 11 amino acids. Germline lookup yields CDR1 WSHSY and CDR2 SAAADI. V lost 7 bases and J 3 bases, leaving 4 bases between the germline ends. The CDR3 loop is CASKSYNEQFF. CDR3 bases: TGCGCCAGCAAGAGCTACAATGAGCAGTTCTTC.

V usage is TRBV5-8 and J usage is TRBJ1-6; D is possibly TRBD1 (6 bases). Per the germline V gene, CDR1 is SGHTS and CDR2 is YDEGEE. CDR3 length: 15 amino acids. Trimming took 0 bases from V and 7 from J, leaving 11 bases between them. CDR3 nucleotide sequence: TGTGCCAGCAGCTTGGGGTTCAGGGGAAATTCACCCCTCCACTTT. This translates into CASSLGFRGNSPLHF.

The chain joins TRBV2 to TRBJ2-5; 7 positions match TRBD1. CDR1 SNHLY and CDR2 FYNNEI come from the germline V gene. V shed 5 bases, J shed 1 base, and the junction held 10 bases outside the gene matches. This CDR3 comprises 16 residues. The CDR3 here is CASSSGQAAVQETQYF. The CDR3, as DNA: TGTGCCAGCAGTTCTGGACAGGCGGCAGTCCAAGAGACCCAGTACTTC.

This rearrangement joins TRBV7-8 to TRBJ2-7; D is possibly TRBD1 (7 bases). The V gene lost 5 bases and the J gene lost 0 bases, with 14 bases spanning the gap. Germline CDR1 reads SGHVS; CDR2 reads FQNEAQ. The CDR3 totals 15 residues. CDR3 DNA: TGTGCCAGCAGCCCTTATCAGGGGGGCTCCTACGAGCAGTACTTC. Its protein product is CASSPYQGGSYEQYF.

The V and J genes are TRBV3-1 and TRBJ1-1; no clear D gene. Trimming cost V 4 bases and J 2 bases, with 11 bases left between them. The CDR3 runs to 14 residues. From germline, CDR1 is LGHDT and CDR2 YNNKEL (reference sequence). The CDR3 here is CASSPGLLNTEAFF. CDR3 DNA: TGTGCCAGCAGCCCCGGACTTCTTAACACTGAAGCTTTCTTT.

J is TRBJ1-2 and V is TRBV15; weak D call: TRBD1 (5 bases). The CDR3 runs to 13 residues. Trimming took 1 base from V and 6 from J, leaving 9 bases between them. Germline CDR1 and CDR2: LNHNV and YYDKDF (reference sequence). CDR3 sequence: CATSRGGSNGYTF. DNA for the CDR3: TGTGCCACCAGCAGAGGGGGGTCGAATGGCTACACCTTC.

This clonotype appeared a single time. The rearrangement joins TRBV11-1 to TRBJ2-7; weak D call: TRBD2 (5 bases). Trimming removed 3 bases from V and 6 bases from J, with 12 bases in between. This CDR3 spans 13 amino acids. Germline CDR1 and CDR2: SGHAT and FQDESV (reference sequence). The CDR3 coding sequence is TGTGCCAGCAGCTTCCCGGGAACCGTCGAGCAGTACGTC. Protein product: CASSFPGTVEQYV.

This clonotype was seen a handful of times. The rearrangement joins TRBV19 to TRBJ2-5; 9 bases are shared with TRBD1. Trimming took 7 bases from V and 5 from J; bases not matched to a gene: 5. Germline assignment: CDR1 LNHDA and CDR2 SQIVND (reference sequence). The CDR3 has 13 amino acids. The CDR3, as DNA: TGTGCCAGTAAACAGGGGGCGGGGGAGACCCAGTACTTC. It is translated as CASKQGAGETQYF.

At least ten counts were recorded for this clonotype. The chain joins TRBV6-1 to TRBJ2-3; 7 nucleotides align to TRBD2. The V gene's germline CDR1 is MNHNS and CDR2 SASEGT. V shed 1 base, J shed 3 bases, and the junction held 7 bases outside the gene matches. The CDR3 length is 16 residues. For the CDR3, the DNA is TGTGCCAGCAGTGAAGTAGCGGGTCACTTAACAGATACGCAGTATTTT. This encodes CASSEVAGHLTDTQYF.

This clonotype came up once. V usage is TRBV29-1 and J usage is TRBJ2-2; D is uncertain. The germline CDR1 and CDR2 sequences are SQVTM and ANQGSEA. The CDR3 is 14 amino acids. V lost 6 bases to trimming and J lost 1 base, with 12 bases between them. CDR3 DNA sequence: TGCAGCGTCGCACACGCCGGGAACACCGGGGAGCTGTTTTTT. Translation: CSVAHAGNTGELFF.

Turning to this clonotype: An end of the junction differs from the germline gene, which may be a read error. The CDR3 DNA sequence: TGTGCCAGCAGCTTAGTGGGGGCGAACGTCCTGACTTTC. It specifies CASSLVGANVLTF. The gene calls are TRBV7-9 and TRBJ2-6, with D possibly matching TRBD1 (6 bases). Looked up from germline, CDR1 is SEHNR and CDR2 is FQNEAQ (reference sequence). The CDR3 sequence is 13 residues long. The full variable domain, rest sourced from reference TRBV7-9 and TRBJ2-6, is DTGVSQNPRHKITKRGQNVTFRCDPISEHNRLYWYRQTLGQGPEFLTYFQNEAQLEKSRLLSDRFSAERPKGSFSTLEIQRTEQGDSAMYLCASSLVGANVLTFGAGSRLTVL.

The rearrangement links TRBV7-8 to TRBJ2-3, with 7 nucleotides matching TRBD1. The CDR3 is 13 amino acids. With 5 bases clipped from V and 6 bases from J, the junction kept 5 bases outside the gene matches. Germline lookup yields CDR1 SGHVS and CDR2 FQNEAQ. The CDR3 region is CASSHGTADTQYF. In nucleotides, the CDR3 is TGTGCCAGCAGCCACGGGACAGCTGATACGCAGTATTTT.

The rearrangement joins TRBV5-1 to TRBJ1-6, with 8 bases identical to TRBD1. Germline trimming cut 6 bases from V and 5 bases from J; bases unmatched to any gene: 4. CDR3 length: 14 amino acids. Germline-derived CDR1 and CDR2 are SGHRS and YFSETQ. CDR3 protein: CASKGQAHNSPLHF. In DNA form, the CDR3 reads TGCGCCAGCAAGGGACAGGCTCATAATTCACCCCTCCACTTT.

The table lists this clonotype with many counts. Compared with germline, one end of the junction differs, possibly owing to a read error. V gene TRBV6-5 combines with J gene TRBJ1-1; the match to TRBD1 covers 8 bases. This CDR3 is built from 15 residues. Germline V CDR1 and CDR2: MNHEY, SVGAGI. This CDR3 is CASSNSGQGYTEAFF. CDR3 nucleotide sequence: TGTGCCAGCAGTAACTCCGGACAGGGTTACACTGAAGCTTTCTTT.

The rearrangement uses TRBV25-1 and TRBJ1-6; a weak D match, TRBD1 (6 bases). CDR1 and CDR2 (germline): MGHDK, SYGVNS. V dropped 10 bases and J dropped 10 bases, with 20 bases sitting between them. The CDR3 sequence is 14 residues long. The CDR3 loop reads CAISPGMGASPLHF. The CDR3 DNA reads TGTGCCATCAGCCCCGGGATGGGGGCGTCACCCCTCCACTTT.

The chain links TRBV19 to TRBJ1-2, with 10 bases identical to TRBD1. The V gene end was trimmed by 5 bases and the J gene end by 3 bases; junction bases not matched to a gene: 6. Germline assignment: CDR1 LNHDA and CDR2 SQIVND (reference sequence). The CDR3 runs to 15 residues. The CDR3 nucleotides are TGTGCCAGTAGTCCTCGGGACAGGGGACACTATGGCTACACCTTC. Translation: CASSPRDRGHYGYTF.